These T cell receptor beta chains were read from a single sample in a study of T cells after somatic rescue of genetic block. The data were produced by immunoSEQ multiplex PCR, yet TCRdb's version contains in-frame clones alone and is incomplete. The sample lists 110,000 or so clones, 90% to 95% seen once, with about 1.5% in the top ten. Sequenced material: peripheral blood mononuclear cells (PBMCs). Source of these receptors: a woman under 30. The CDR3 runs from the conserved cysteine through the conserved F or W. D genes are given only for firm matches. Clone size is shown for a subset of rows, as once, few, many or a class of expanded clone.

d_call | j_call | clone_size | v_call | cdr3_aa | cdr3_nt
TRBD1 | TRBJ2-1 | . | TRBV19 | CASSRDRVNEQFF | TGTGCCAGTAGTAGGGACAGGGTGAATGAGCAGTTCTTC
. | TRBJ1-2 | . | TRBV19 | CASSMTGANYGYTF | TGTGCCAGTAGCATGACAGGAGCTAACTATGGCTACACCTTC
. | TRBJ2-5 | . | TRBV5-5 | CASTTDRQETQYF | TGTGCCAGCACGACCGACAGACAAGAGACCCAGTACTTC
TRBD1 | TRBJ1-1 | . | TRBV7-9 | CASSLETGGGSEAFF | TGTGCCAGCAGCTTAGAAACAGGGGGCGGGAGTGAAGCTTTCTTT
. | TRBJ2-5 | . | TRBV11-3 | CASSSGGGPQYF | TGTGCCAGCAGCTCAGGAGGGGGGCCCCAGTACTTC
TRBD1 | TRBJ2-4 | . | TRBV29-1 | CSVEATGAGNIQYF | TGCAGCGTTGAAGCCACAGGGGCGGGAAACATTCAGTACTTC
. | TRBJ2-2 | . | TRBV11-3 | CASSPLVGGDTGELFF | TGTGCCAGCAGCCCTCTCGTCGGGGGTGACACCGGGGAGCTGTTTTTT
. | TRBJ2-3 | . | TRBV5-6 | CASSLGTPLPTQYF | TGTGCCAGCAGCTTGGGTACTCCCCTCCCTACGCAGTATTTT
. | TRBJ1-5 | once | TRBV7-8 | CASSYRQSNQPQHF | TGTGCCAGCAGCTACCGACAGAGCAATCAGCCCCAGCATTTT
. | TRBJ1-2 | . | TRBV7-9 | CASSLNRDDGYTF | TGTGCCAGCAGCTTAAACAGGGACGATGGCTACACCTTC
TRBD2 | TRBJ2-5 | . | TRBV4-2 | CASSSRTSGGSQETQYF | TGTGCCAGCAGCTCCCGGACTAGCGGGGGGTCCCAAGAGACCCAGTACTTC
. | TRBJ2-7 | . | TRBV4-1 | CASSPLRISYEQYF | TGCGCCAGCAGCCCATTAAGAATCTCCTACGAGCAGTACTTC
. | TRBJ1-6 | . | TRBV27 | CASSLVLAGSYNSPLHF | TGTGCCAGCAGTTTAGTGCTGGCGGGGTCCTATAATTCACCCCTCCACTTT
TRBD2 | TRBJ2-7 | . | TRBV14 | CASSPLAGTYEQYF | TGTGCCAGCAGCCCACTAGCGGGGACATACGAGCAGTACTTC
TRBD1 | TRBJ1-2 | . | TRBV27 | CASGTVGVNYGYTF | TGTGCCAGCGGGACAGTGGGAGTTAACTATGGCTACACCTTC
TRBD1 | TRBJ1-1 | . | TRBV7-2 | CASSFDRGTEAFF | TGTGCCAGCAGCTTTGACAGGGGCACTGAAGCTTTCTTT
. | TRBJ2-7 | few | TRBV14 | CASSPGPYEQYF | TGTGCCAGCAGCCCAGGCCCCTACGAGCAGTACTTC
. | TRBJ1-5 | . | TRBV5-8 | CASSLGAGVSNQPQHF | TGTGCCAGCAGCTTGGGGGCAGGGGTGAGCAATCAGCCCCAGCATTTT
TRBD1 | TRBJ2-5 | . | TRBV19 | CASSNPWTGTYQETQYF | TGTGCCAGTAGTAACCCCTGGACAGGGACATACCAAGAGACCCAGTACTTC
TRBD1 | TRBJ1-3 | . | TRBV4-2 | CASSQDRGPGNTIYF | TGTGCCAGCAGCCAAGACAGGGGGCCCGGAAACACCATATATTTT
. | TRBJ1-4 | once | TRBV30 | CAWSAQGTTNEKLFF | TGTGCCTGGAGTGCGCAGGGCACAACTAATGAAAAACTGTTTTTT
. | TRBJ2-1 | . | TRBV5-1 | CASSLGLDYNEQFF | TGCGCCAGCAGCTTGGGACTAGATTACAATGAGCAGTTCTTC
. | TRBJ1-2 | . | TRBV6-5 | CASSLDGDYGYTF | TGTGCCAGCAGCCTCGACGGGGACTATGGCTACACCTTC
. | TRBJ2-3 | . | TRBV7-3 | CASSLMGGGSTDTQYF | TGTGCCAGCAGCTTAATGGGAGGGGGTAGCACAGATACGCAGTATTTT
TRBD2 | TRBJ2-1 | . | TRBV5-1 | CASSRTGGESRNEQFF | TGCGCCAGCAGCCGAACCGGGGGGGAGTCGAGGAATGAGCAGTTCTTC
. | TRBJ1-2 | . | TRBV25-1 | CASSEFGLRPPGYTF | TGTGCCAGCAGTGAATTCGGACTGCGGCCCCCTGGCTACACCTTC
. | TRBJ1-2 | . | TRBV7-9 | CASSSSDGRSWTF | TGTGCCAGCAGTAGTTCGGACGGACGGTCATGGACCTTC
. | TRBJ2-7 | . | TRBV5-6 | CASRYLRDTFYEQYF | TGTGCCAGCAGGTATCTGCGGGACACCTTCTACGAGCAGTACTTC
TRBD1 | TRBJ2-1 | once | TRBV4-3 | CASSHSRQGKLWNEQFF | TGCGCCAGCAGCCACTCCCGACAGGGGAAGTTGTGGAATGAGCAGTTCTTC
. | TRBJ2-5 | . | TRBV19 | CASSPQGTPQETQYF | TGTGCCAGTAGCCCCCAGGGGACCCCCCAAGAGACCCAGTACTTC
TRBD1 | TRBJ1-1 | . | TRBV10-2 | CASNDRGNTEAFF | TGCGCCAGCAACGACAGGGGCAACACTGAAGCTTTCTTT
TRBD1 | TRBJ1-2 | . | TRBV23-1 | CASSQSVEQGVYGYTF | TGCGCCAGCAGTCAATCGGTCGAGCAGGGGGTCTATGGCTACACCTTC
. | TRBJ2-4 | . | TRBV10-1 | CASSQQGRDIQYF | TGCGCCAGCTCCCAGCAGGGAAGAGACATTCAGTACTTC
. | TRBJ2-2 | once | TRBV5-4 | CASSLEMRTTNTGELFF | TGTGCCAGCAGCTTGGAAATGCGGACAACGAACACCGGGGAGCTGTTTTTT
TRBD1 | TRBJ2-7 | . | TRBV5-4 | CASSKLTGVGEQYF | TGTGCCAGCAGCAAACTTACAGGGGTAGGGGAGCAGTACTTC
. | TRBJ2-3 | . | TRBV9 | CASSPIERGGTDTQYF | TGTGCCAGCAGCCCAATCGAGAGGGGGGGCACAGATACGCAGTATTTT
. | TRBJ1-1 | . | TRBV5-1 | CASSLDGEAFF | TGCGCCAGCAGCTTGGACGGGGAAGCTTTCTTT
. | TRBJ1-5 | . | TRBV30 | CAWSVGQGDQPQHF | TGTGCCTGGAGTGTGGGTCAGGGCGATCAGCCCCAGCATTTT
TRBD2 | TRBJ2-1 | . | TRBV13 | CASSPLAGASYNEQFF | TGTGCCAGCAGTCCCCTAGCGGGGGCATCCTACAATGAGCAGTTCTTC
. | TRBJ1-1 | . | TRBV7-8 | CASSLGGNEAFF | TGTGCCAGCAGCTTAGGGGGGAATGAAGCTTTCTTT
. | TRBJ2-5 | . | TRBV5-4 | CASSRGGRARAETQYF | TGTGCCAGCAGCCGGGGTGGCCGGGCGCGGGCCGAGACCCAGTACTTC